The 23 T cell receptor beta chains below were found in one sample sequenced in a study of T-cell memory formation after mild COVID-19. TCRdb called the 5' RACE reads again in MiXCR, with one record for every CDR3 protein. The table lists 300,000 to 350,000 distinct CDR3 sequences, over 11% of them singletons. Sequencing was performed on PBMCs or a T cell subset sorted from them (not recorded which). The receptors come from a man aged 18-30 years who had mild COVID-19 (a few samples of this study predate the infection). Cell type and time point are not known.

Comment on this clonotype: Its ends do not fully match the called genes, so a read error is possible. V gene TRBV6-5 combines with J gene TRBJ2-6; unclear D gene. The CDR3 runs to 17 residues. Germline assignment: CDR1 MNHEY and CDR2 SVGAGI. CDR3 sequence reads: CASSLGPPASWANVLTF. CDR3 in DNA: TGTGCCAGCAGCCTAGGGCCCCCAGCCTCTTGGGCCAACGTCCTGACTTTC.

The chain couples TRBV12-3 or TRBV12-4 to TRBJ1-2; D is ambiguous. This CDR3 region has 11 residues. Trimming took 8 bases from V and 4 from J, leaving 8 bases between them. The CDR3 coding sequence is TGTGCCAGCTATCGGCGCTATGGCTACACCTTC. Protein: CASYRRYGYTF.

The CDR3 nucleotides read TGTGCCAGCAGCTTAGCTGGAACCTACCAAGAGACCCAGTACTTC. Protein sequence: CASSLAGTYQETQYF. This chain uses TRBV7-2 with TRBJ2-5, with D hard to call. CDR3 length: 15 amino acids. Trimming pared 0 bases from V and 0 bases from J, leaving 8 bases between. Germline CDR1 and CDR2: SGHTA and FQGNSA.

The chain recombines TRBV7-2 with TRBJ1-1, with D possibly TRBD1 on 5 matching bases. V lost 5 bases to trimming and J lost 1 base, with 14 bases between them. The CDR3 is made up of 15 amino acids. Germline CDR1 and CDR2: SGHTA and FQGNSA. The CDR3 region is CASSLHPDRNTEAFF. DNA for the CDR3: TGTGCCAGCAGCCTACACCCCGACAGGAACACTGAAGCTTTCTTT.

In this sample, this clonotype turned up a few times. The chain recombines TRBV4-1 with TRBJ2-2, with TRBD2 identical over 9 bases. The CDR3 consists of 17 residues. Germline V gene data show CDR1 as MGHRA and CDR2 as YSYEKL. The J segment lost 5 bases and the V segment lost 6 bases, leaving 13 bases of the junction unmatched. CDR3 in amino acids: CASRPNLAGIRTGELFF. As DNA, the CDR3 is TGCGCCAGCAGGCCTAATCTAGCGGGGATTAGGACCGGGGAGCTGTTTTTT.

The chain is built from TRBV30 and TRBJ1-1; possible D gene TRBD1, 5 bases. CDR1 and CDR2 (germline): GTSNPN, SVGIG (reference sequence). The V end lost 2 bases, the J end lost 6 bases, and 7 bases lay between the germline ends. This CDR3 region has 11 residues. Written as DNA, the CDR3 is TGTGCCTGGAGTCTAGGGGCTGAAGCTTTCTTT. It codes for CAWSLGAEAFF.

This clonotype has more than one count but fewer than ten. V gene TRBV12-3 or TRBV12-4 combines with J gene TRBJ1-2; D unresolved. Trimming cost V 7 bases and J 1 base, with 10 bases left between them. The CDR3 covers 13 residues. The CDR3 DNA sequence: TGTGCCAGCATGAGTGAGGGTAACTATGGCTACACCTTC. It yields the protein CASMSEGNYGYTF.

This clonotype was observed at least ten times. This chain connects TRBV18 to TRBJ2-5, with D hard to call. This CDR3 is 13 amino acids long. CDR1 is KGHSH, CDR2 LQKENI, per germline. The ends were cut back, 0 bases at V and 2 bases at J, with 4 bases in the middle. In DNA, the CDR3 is TGTGCCAGCTCACCACCGGTGCAAGAGACCCAGTACTTC. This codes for CASSPPVQETQYF.

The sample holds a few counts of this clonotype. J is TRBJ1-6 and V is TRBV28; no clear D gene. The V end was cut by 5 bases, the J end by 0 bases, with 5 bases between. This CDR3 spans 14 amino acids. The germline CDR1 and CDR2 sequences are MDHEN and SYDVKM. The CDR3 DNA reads TGTGCCAGCAGTCCCTCCTCCTATAATTCACCCCTCCACTTT. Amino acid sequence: CASSPSSYNSPLHF.

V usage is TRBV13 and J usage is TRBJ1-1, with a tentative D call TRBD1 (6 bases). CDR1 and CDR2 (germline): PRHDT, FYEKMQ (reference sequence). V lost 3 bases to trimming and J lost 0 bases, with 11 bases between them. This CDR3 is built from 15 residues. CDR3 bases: TGTGCCAGCAGCTTCGGAGACAGGCTGAACACTGAAGCTTTCTTT. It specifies CASSFGDRLNTEAFF. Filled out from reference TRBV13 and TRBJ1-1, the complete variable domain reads AAGVIQSPRHLIKEKRETATLKCYPIPRHDTVYWYQQGPGQDPQFLISFYEKMQSDKGSIPDRFSAQQFSDYHSELNMSSLELGDSALYFCASSFGDRLNTEAFFGQGTRLTVV.

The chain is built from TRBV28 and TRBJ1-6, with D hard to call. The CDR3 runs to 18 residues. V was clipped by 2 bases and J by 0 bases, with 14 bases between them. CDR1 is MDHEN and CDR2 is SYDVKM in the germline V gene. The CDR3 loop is CASSLAPWESSYNSPLHF. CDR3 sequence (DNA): TGTGCCAGCAGTTTAGCCCCATGGGAGAGCTCCTATAATTCACCCCTCCACTTT.

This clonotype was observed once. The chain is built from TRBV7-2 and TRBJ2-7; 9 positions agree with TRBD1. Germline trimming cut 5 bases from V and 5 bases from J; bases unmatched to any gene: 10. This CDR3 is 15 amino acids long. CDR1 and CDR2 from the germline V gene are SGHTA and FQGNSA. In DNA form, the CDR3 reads TGTGCCAGCAGCCCACGGGACAGGGAGACTAACGAGCAGTACTTC. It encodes CASSPRDRETNEQYF.

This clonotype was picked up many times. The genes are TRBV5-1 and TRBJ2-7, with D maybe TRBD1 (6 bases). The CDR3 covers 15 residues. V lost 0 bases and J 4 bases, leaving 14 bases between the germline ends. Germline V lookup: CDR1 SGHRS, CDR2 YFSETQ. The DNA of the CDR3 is TGCGCCAGCAGCTTGGGGGACAAAATGTGGTACGAGCAGTACTTC. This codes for CASSLGDKMWYEQYF.

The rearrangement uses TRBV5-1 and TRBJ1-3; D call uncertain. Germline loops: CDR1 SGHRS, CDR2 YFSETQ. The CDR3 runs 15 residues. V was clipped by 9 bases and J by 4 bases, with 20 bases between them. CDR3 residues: CATRPAPVSGNTIYF. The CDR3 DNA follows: TGCGCCACCAGGCCTGCGCCGGTGTCCGGAAACACCATATATTTT.

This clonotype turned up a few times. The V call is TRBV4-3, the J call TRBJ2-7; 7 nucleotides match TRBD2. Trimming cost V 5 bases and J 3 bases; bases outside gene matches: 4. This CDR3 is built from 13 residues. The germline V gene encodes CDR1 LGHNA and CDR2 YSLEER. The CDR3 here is CASSAKRGYEQYF. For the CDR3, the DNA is TGCGCCAGCAGCGCGAAGCGGGGCTACGAGCAGTACTTC.

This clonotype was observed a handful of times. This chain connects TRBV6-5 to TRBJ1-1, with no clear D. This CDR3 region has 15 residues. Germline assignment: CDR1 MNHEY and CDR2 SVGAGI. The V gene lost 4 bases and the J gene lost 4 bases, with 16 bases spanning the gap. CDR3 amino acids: CASSSTLPYPTEAFF. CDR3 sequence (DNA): TGTGCCAGCAGTTCGACCCTCCCCTACCCCACTGAAGCTTTCTTT.

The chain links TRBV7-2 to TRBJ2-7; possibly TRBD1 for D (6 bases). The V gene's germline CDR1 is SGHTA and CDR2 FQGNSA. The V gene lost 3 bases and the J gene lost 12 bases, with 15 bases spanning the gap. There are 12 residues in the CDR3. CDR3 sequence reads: CASSFHRELAYF. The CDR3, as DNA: TGTGCCAGCAGCTTCCACAGGGAACTGGCGTACTTC.

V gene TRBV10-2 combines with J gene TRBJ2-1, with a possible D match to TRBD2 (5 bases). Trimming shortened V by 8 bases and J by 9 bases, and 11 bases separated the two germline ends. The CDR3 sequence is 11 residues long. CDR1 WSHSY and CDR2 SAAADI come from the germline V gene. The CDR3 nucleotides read TGCGCCAGCGAACGGGGTCCTGAGCAGTTCTTC. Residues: CASERGPEQFF.

The CDR3 region is CASSVDGVGDGYTF. CDR3 bases: TGTGCCAGCAGCGTAGATGGGGTCGGCGATGGCTACACCTTC. The chain combines TRBV9 with TRBJ1-2, with D unresolved. The germline gives CDR1 SGDLS, CDR2 YYNGEE. Trimming stripped 0 bases from V and 6 bases from J, with 12 bases between. The CDR3 has 14 residues.

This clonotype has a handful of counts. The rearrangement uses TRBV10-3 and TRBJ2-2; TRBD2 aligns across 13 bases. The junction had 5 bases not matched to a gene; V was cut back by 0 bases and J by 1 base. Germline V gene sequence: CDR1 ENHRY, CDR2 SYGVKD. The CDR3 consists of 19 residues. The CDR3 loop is CAISESPGLAGRNTGELFF. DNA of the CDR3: TGTGCCATCAGTGAGTCGCCGGGACTAGCGGGGAGGAACACCGGGGAGCTGTTTTTT.

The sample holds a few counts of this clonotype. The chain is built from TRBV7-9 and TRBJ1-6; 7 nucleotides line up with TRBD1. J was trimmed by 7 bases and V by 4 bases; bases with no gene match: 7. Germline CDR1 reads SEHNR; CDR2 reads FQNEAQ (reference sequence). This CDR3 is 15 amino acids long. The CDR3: CASSSRGTANSPLHF. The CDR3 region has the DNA TGTGCCAGCAGCTCCCGCGGGACAGCGAATTCACCCCTCCACTTT.

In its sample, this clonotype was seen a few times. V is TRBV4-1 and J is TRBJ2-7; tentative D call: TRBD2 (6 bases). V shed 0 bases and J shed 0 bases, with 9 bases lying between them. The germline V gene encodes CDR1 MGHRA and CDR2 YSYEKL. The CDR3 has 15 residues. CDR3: CASSQDQAGSYEQYF. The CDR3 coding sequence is TGCGCCAGCAGCCAAGATCAAGCGGGCTCCTACGAGCAGTACTTC.

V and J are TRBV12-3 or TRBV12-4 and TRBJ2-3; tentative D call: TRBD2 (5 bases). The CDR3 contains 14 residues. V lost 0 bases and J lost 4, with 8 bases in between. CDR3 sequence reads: CASSLAVEADTQYF. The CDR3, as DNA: TGTGCCAGCAGTTTAGCGGTGGAGGCAGATACGCAGTATTTT.